What follows are 14 T cell receptor beta chains derived from one specimen sequenced in a study of beta chain features in type 1 diabetes. The authors reverse transcribed all of the isolated RNA, so sequencing captured expressed TCRB transcripts. Produced via immunoSEQ multiplex PCR; TCRdb's table is partial and in-frame only. The table includes about 360,000 clones, over 9.5% detected once. The sequenced material came from naive CD4+ T cells from blood. The receptor source for this set is a man between 18 and 29 years old in good health.

The V gene is TRBV14, the J gene TRBJ2-2; D is uncertain. The CDR3 runs 15 residues. Germline V gene data show CDR1 as SGHDN and CDR2 as FVKESK. Trimming shortened V by 4 bases and J by 4 bases, and 13 bases separated the two germline ends. The CDR3 here is CASSPWVRGTGELFF. CDR3 sequence (DNA): TGTGCCAGCAGCCCCTGGGTGCGAGGCACCGGGGAGCTGTTTTTT.

There are a few counts of this clone. The V call is TRBV15, the J call TRBJ1-1; possible D gene TRBD1, 6 bases. The germline V and J ends were trimmed by 5 bases and 4 bases, with 11 bases remaining between them. Germline assignment: CDR1 LNHNV and CDR2 YYDKDF (reference sequence). There are 13 residues in the CDR3. The CDR3 loop is CATSATGFTEAFF. The CDR3 coding sequence is TGTGCCACCAGCGCCACAGGGTTCACTGAAGCTTTCTTT.

The rearrangement joins TRBV25-1 to TRBJ2-1, with 12 bases fitting TRBD2. The CDR3 has 14 residues. The V segment lost 8 bases and the J segment 4 bases; nucleotides outside the gene matches: 3. CDR1 is MGHDK and CDR2 is SYGVNS in the germline V gene. In DNA form, the CDR3 reads TGTGCCAGCCGGACTAGCGGGAAATACAATGAGCAGTTCTTC. Protein: CASRTSGKYNEQFF.

The chain employs TRBV30 and TRBJ1-2, with 10 bases aligning to TRBD1. Germline loops: CDR1 GTSNPN, CDR2 SVGIG (reference sequence). Trimming at V came to 3 bases and at J to 7 bases, leaving 8 bases not matched to a gene. This CDR3 region has 14 residues. This chain's CDR3 is CAWRGRDRGIGYTF. CDR3 coding DNA: TGTGCCTGGAGGGGCCGGGACAGGGGAATTGGCTACACCTTC.

This clone was found a few times. This chain connects TRBV15 to TRBJ1-2, with 8 bases lining up with TRBD1. Germline CDR1 and CDR2: LNHNV and YYDKDF (reference sequence). Germline trimming cut 1 base from V and 4 bases from J; bases unmatched to any gene: 8. The CDR3 runs 16 residues. CDR3 bases: TGTGCCACCAGCAGAGCCTCCGGGGGACAGGTCTATGGCTACACCTTC. Translated: CATSRASGGQVYGYTF.

CDR3 sequence reads: CASSPRGTGAHDGYTF. The CDR3 DNA is TGTGCCAGCAGTCCCCGGGGGACAGGGGCCCACGATGGCTACACCTTC. V is TRBV7-2 and J is TRBJ1-2, with 10 bases fitting TRBD1. The trim removed 6 bases at V and 6 bases at J, leaving 13 bases unmatched. This CDR3 contains 16 residues. Germline V gives CDR1 SGHTA, CDR2 FQGNSA.

This clone appeared many times. The gene calls are TRBV7-9 and TRBJ2-7; weak D call: TRBD2 (5 bases). Germline loops: CDR1 SEHNR, CDR2 FQNEAQ (reference sequence). Trimming took off 5 bases at V and 0 bases at J, with 17 bases between the two ends. The CDR3 has 16 residues. For the CDR3, the DNA is TGTGCCAGCAGCCTAGGTGAGGGATCCAGCTCCTACGAGCAGTACTTC. Protein product: CASSLGEGSSSYEQYF.

This clone has more than one count but fewer than ten. V is TRBV30 and J is TRBJ2-2, with D possibly being TRBD2 (6 bases). The CDR3 contains 15 residues. Trimming took 8 bases from V and 2 from J, leaving 18 bases between them. Germline V gene sequence: CDR1 GTSNPN, CDR2 SVGIG (reference sequence). In DNA, the CDR3 is TGTGCCCGCCGGCTGGGGGGATACAACACCGGGGAGCTGTTTTTT. This encodes CARRLGGYNTGELFF.

This clone was picked up a small number of times. V usage is TRBV7-8 and J usage is TRBJ1-5; 10 bases are a match to TRBD1. V gave up 5 bases and J gave up 6 bases; unmatched junction bases: 7. The CDR3 extends over 15 amino acids. Germline CDR1 reads SGHVS; CDR2 reads FQNEAQ. This CDR3 reads CASSGQGGGGQPQHF. The CDR3 DNA reads TGTGCCAGCAGCGGACAGGGGGGGGGTGGTCAGCCCCAGCATTTT.

This clone appeared a few times. The chain recombines TRBV7-2 with TRBJ1-5; D might be TRBD1 (6 bases). The germline CDR1 and CDR2 sequences are SGHTA and FQGNSA. V lost 8 bases and J 1 base, leaving 12 bases between the germline ends. The CDR3 contains 14 residues. In nucleotides, the CDR3 is TGTGCCAGCGATATGAGGGGGAGCAATCAGCCCCAGCATTTT. This codes for CASDMRGSNQPQHF.

This sequence joins TRBV2 and TRBJ2-3; unclear D gene. Germline V gene sequence: CDR1 SNHLY, CDR2 FYNNEI. This CDR3 is built from 12 residues. With 6 bases removed from V and 5 bases from J, the gap between germline ends came to 9 bases. CDR3 amino acids: CASRELRDTQYF. Written as DNA, the CDR3 is TGTGCCAGCAGGGAACTGAGAGATACGCAGTATTTT.

This clone was counted a few times. The rearrangement links TRBV5-4 to TRBJ2-2, with D tentatively TRBD2 (6 bases). CDR1 is SGHNT and CDR2 is YYREEE in the germline V gene (reference sequence). The CDR3 is made up of 15 amino acids. The V end lost 5 bases, the J end lost 3 bases, and 14 bases lay between the germline ends. CDR3 coding DNA: TGTGCCAGCAGTTTCCAAGCGGGTTACACCGGGGAGCTGTTTTTT. Its protein product is CASSFQAGYTGELFF.

This chain uses TRBV6-5 with TRBJ2-7, with 9 nucleotides matching TRBD1. V shed 6 bases and J 7 bases; nucleotides not matched to a gene: 4. Germline V lookup: CDR1 MNHEY, CDR2 SVGAGI. This CDR3 contains 12 residues. The CDR3 is CASRRQGGEQYF. The CDR3 DNA reads as TGTGCCAGCAGACGACAGGGGGGGGAGCAGTACTTC.

This clone was seen only a few times. J is TRBJ2-7 and V is TRBV5-1; 7 bases match TRBD1. Per germline, CDR1 SGHRS and CDR2 YFSETQ. V was clipped by 0 bases and J by 1 base; unmatched bases: 1. This CDR3 is built from 14 residues. DNA for the CDR3: TGCGCCAGCAGCTTGGCACAGGGGTCCTACGAGCAGTACTTC. As protein: CASSLAQGSYEQYF. Using reference TRBV5-1 and TRBJ2-7 for the parts outside the CDR3, the full variable domain is KAGVTQTPRYLIKTRGQQVTLSCSPISGHRSVSWYQQTPGQGLQFLFEYFSETQRNKGNFPGRFSGRQFSNSRSEMNVSTLELGDSALYLCASSLAQGSYEQYFGPGTRLTVT.